Below, 9 T cell receptor beta chains from the same sample are listed, as sequenced in a study of shared clonotypes between healthy human individuals. CD45RO-negative, CCR7-positively selected cells formed the naive CD8 fraction, excluding terminally differentiated effector memory CD45RA+ cells. TCRdb's copy holds only in-frame clones and misses some; the assay was immunoSEQ multiplex PCR. The sample has just over 2,000,000 clones, roughly 95% seen once. Sequenced sample: naive CD8+ T cells sorted from blood. All receptors come from a young man in good health.

The rearrangement uses TRBV6-4 and TRBJ2-1; 7 bases agree with TRBD1. This CDR3 has 14 residues. Germline CDR1 MRHNA, CDR2 SNTAGT. The V gene end was trimmed by 6 bases and the J gene end by 0 bases; junction bases not matched to a gene: 2. The CDR3 spells CASRQGSSYNEQFF. The CDR3, as DNA: TGTGCCAGCAGACAGGGGAGCTCCTACAATGAGCAGTTCTTC.

This clone was seen once. The chain couples TRBV4-2 to TRBJ2-1, with D possibly matching TRBD2 (5 bases). CDR1 and CDR2 from the germline V gene are LGHNA and YNFKEQ. V was trimmed by 0 bases and J by 0 bases, leaving 18 bases between them. There are 19 residues in the CDR3. CDR3 nucleotides: TGTGCCAGCAGCCAAGAAGTAGCGCCGCCCACCAGCTCCTACAATGAGCAGTTCTTC. This codes for CASSQEVAPPTSSYNEQFF.

The genes are TRBV9 and TRBJ1-2; D is unresolved. The CDR3 runs 15 residues. In germline, CDR1 is SGDLS, CDR2 YYNGEE. With 0 bases removed from V and 7 bases from J, the gap between germline ends came to 16 bases. CDR3 protein: CASSVEGRSSGGYTF. The DNA of the CDR3 is TGTGCCAGCAGCGTAGAGGGTCGCAGCAGCGGTGGCTACACCTTC.

The J gene is TRBJ2-7, the V gene TRBV7-9; 7 bases map to TRBD1. CDR1 is SEHNR, CDR2 FQNEAQ, per germline (reference sequence). The CDR3 spans 11 residues. The J segment lost 6 bases and the V segment lost 5 bases, leaving 1 base of the junction unmatched. CDR3: CASSGQVEQYF. The CDR3 DNA reads as TGTGCCAGCAGCGGACAGGTCGAGCAGTACTTC.

V gene TRBV11-2 combines with J gene TRBJ1-2; tentatively, D is TRBD1 (6 bases). Between the trimmed V and J ends, which lost 5 bases and 6 bases, there was a span of 16 bases. CDR1 and CDR2 from the germline V gene are SGHAT and FQNNGV. The length of the CDR3 is 14 residues. CDR3: CASSPVGRGDGYTF. The CDR3 DNA reads TGTGCCAGCAGCCCCGTCGGCAGGGGAGATGGCTACACCTTC.

This sequence joins TRBV10-3 and TRBJ1-4, with a possible D match to TRBD1 (6 bases). This CDR3 has 14 residues. The V end was cut by 4 bases, the J end by 0 bases, with 6 bases between. CDR1 is ENHRY and CDR2 is SYGVKD in the germline V gene. This CDR3 is CAISGQATNEKLFF. CDR3 sequence (DNA): TGTGCCATCAGTGGACAGGCAACTAATGAAAAACTGTTTTTT.

The chain recombines TRBV9 with TRBJ2-3; D might be TRBD1 (6 bases). The CDR3 is 17 residues long. Germline V gene data show CDR1 as SGDLS and CDR2 as YYNGEE. The ends were cut back, 2 bases at V and 1 base at J, with 17 bases in the middle. The CDR3: CASSVSRGYGGTDTQYF. The CDR3 bases are TGTGCCAGCAGCGTGAGCAGGGGTTACGGTGGCACAGATACGCAGTATTTT. Using reference TRBV9 and TRBJ2-3 for the parts outside the CDR3, the full variable domain is DSGVTQTPKHLITATGQRVTLRCSPRSGDLSVYWYQQSLDQGLQFLIQYYNGEERAKGNILERFSAQQFPDLHSELNLSSLELGDSALYFCASSVSRGYGGTDTQYFGPGTRLTVL.

The V gene is TRBV9, the J gene TRBJ1-2; 8 positions match TRBD1. Looked up from germline, CDR1 is SGDLS and CDR2 is YYNGEE. After removal of 0 bases from V and 10 bases from J, the junction contained 2 bases not matched to a gene. The CDR3 sequence is 12 residues long. The CDR3 spells CASSVGQGLYTF. CDR3 DNA: TGTGCCAGCAGCGTAGGACAGGGGCTCTACACCTTC.

As concerns this clone: The identical CDR3 is also encoded by other nucleotide sequences in the sample. The genes are TRBV28 and TRBJ2-7, with a tentative D call TRBD2 (5 bases). Trimming removed 2 bases at V and 0 bases at J, with 8 bases between. Germline assignment: CDR1 MDHEN and CDR2 SYDVKM. The CDR3 is 14 amino acids. The CDR3 DNA is TGTGCCAGCAGTTTAGTAGGGAGCTCCTACGAGCAGTACTTC. Protein sequence: CASSLVGSSYEQYF.